This T cell receptor beta chain was profiled in a study of T cells in Graves' hyperthyroidism and ophthalmopathy. Study observations and caveats: Using 13 V-J features, a model discriminated ophthalmopathy from stable hyperthyroidism.

This clonotype was counted ten times or more. Its target is unknown. Germline V gene sequence: CDR1 SGHAT, CDR2 FQNNGV. After removal of 1 base from V and 7 bases from J, the junction contained 7 bases not matched to a gene. The CDR3 consists of 16 residues. Individuals with ophthalmopathy presented a Clinical Activity Score of at least 3, a NOSPECS grade of at least 4 and a duration under 3 months. The investigators amplified TCR beta CDR3 regions from RNA transcripts. First-round RT-PCR of the TCR CDR3 relied on the HTBI primer set. TCRdb reprocessed the multiplex PCR reads via MiXCR and lists one record per CDR3 protein. The sample consists of 350,000 or so distinct CDR3 sequences, 15% to 20% of them appearing once.

The sample was blood. The sequence was obtained from a woman in her 40s with Graves' ophthalmopathy. This rearrangement joins TRBV11-2 to TRBJ1-6, with 7 bases lining up with TRBD1. The CDR3 sequence is CASSLVPGGSNSPLHF. Here the CDR3 DNA reads TGTGCCAGCAGCTTAGTTCCAGGGGGTTCAAATTCACCCCTCCACTTT.